This T cell receptor beta chain emerged from a study of PD-1 blockade in mismatch repair-deficient tumors. Some clones are missing from TCRdb's copy, which holds only in-frame ones; the method was immunoSEQ multiplex PCR. The sample carries 11,000 to 15,000 clones, around 84% recorded once. Every patient had mismatch repair deficiency by PCR or immunohistochemistry. The sample here was PBMCs, taken about 15 weeks after starting pembrolizumab. This TCR was recovered from an adult with mismatch repair-deficient cancer.

The CDR3 region has the DNA TGTGCCAGCAGTAGGTCCGGGACAGGATCTTACGAGCAGTACTTC. Protein: CASSRSGTGSYEQYF. The gene calls are TRBV6-5 and TRBJ2-7; 8 bases are shared with TRBD1. The CDR3 has 15 amino acids. Looked up from germline, CDR1 is MNHEY and CDR2 is SVGAGI. V dropped 5 bases and J dropped 4; count of bases not matched to a gene: 10.